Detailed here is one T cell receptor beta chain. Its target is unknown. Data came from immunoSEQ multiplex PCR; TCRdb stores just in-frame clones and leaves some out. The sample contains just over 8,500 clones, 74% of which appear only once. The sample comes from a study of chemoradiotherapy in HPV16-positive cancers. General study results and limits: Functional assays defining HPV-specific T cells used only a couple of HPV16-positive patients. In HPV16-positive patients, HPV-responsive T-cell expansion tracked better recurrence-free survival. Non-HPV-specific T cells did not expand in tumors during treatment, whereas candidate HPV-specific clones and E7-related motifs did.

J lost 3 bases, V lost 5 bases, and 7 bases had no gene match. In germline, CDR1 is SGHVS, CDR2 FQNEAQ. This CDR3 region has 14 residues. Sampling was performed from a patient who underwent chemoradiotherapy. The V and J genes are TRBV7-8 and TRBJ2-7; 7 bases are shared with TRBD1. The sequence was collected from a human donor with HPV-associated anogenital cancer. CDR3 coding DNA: TGTGCCAGCAGCGTACCGGGACAGAACTACGAGCAGTACTTC. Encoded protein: CASSVPGQNYEQYF.